This TCR beta chain was sequenced during a study of shared clonotypes between healthy human individuals. Participating donors were healthy, HIV-negative adults free of recent acute infections or vaccinations. The CD8 memory sample joined CD45RO+ cells and CCR7-negative CD45RA+ cells. The V gene's germline CDR1 is MNHEY and CDR2 SMNVEV (reference sequence). The CDR3 contains 14 residues. The study ran the assay at deep level. Profiling relied on immunoSEQ multiplex PCR, and the TCRdb table lists in-frame clones only, not all of them. The profile shows around 690,000 clones, roughly 91% of them singletons.

The chain links TRBV27 to TRBJ2-5, with 8 nucleotides matching TRBD2. The end of the DNA aligns better with TRBJ2-7, so the J call may be wrong. This receptor was obtained from a young man in good health. Some clones in this sample may be carry-over from other donors' samples. The sequenced sample consisted of memory CD8+ T cells from PBMCs. Subset meaning: CD45RO+ cells pooled with CCR7-negative TemRA cells. CDR3 nucleotides: TGTGCCAGCAGTTTAATAGCGGGGTCCTACGAGCAGTACTTC. This translates into CASSLIAGSYEQYF.